These T cell receptor beta chains were read from a single sample in a study of cytomegalovirus exposure and HLA in healthy donors. Assay: immunoSEQ multiplex PCR; the TCRdb copy retains only in-frame clones and omits some. The sample has fewer than 200,000 clones, 75% to 80% seen once. The sample taken for sequencing was PBMCs. These receptors were collected from a woman aged 45-59 years in good health and CMV-seropositive. Both conserved end residues are part of each CDR3. The D gene is left open where the match is weak. Not all rows give a size; the values are once, few, many and, for expanded clones, a class.

CDR3aa,CDR3nt,d_gene,v_gene,abundance,j_gene
CASSLSSGELRSPLHF,TGTGCCAGCAGCTTATCGTCGGGGGAACTAAGGTCACCCCTCCACTTT,NA,TRBV7-2,NA,TRBJ1-6
CASSSASREFQETQYF,TGTGCCAGCAGCTCAGCCAGCAGGGAATTCCAAGAGACCCAGTACTTC,NA,TRBV5-6,once,TRBJ2-5
CASSMNPGQGLKLFF,TGTGCCAGTAGTATGAACCCTGGACAGGGACTAAAACTGTTTTTT,TRBD1,TRBV19,NA,TRBJ1-4
CASRTGPSTEAFF,TGTGCCAGCAGGACAGGGCCCAGCACTGAAGCTTTCTTT,TRBD1,TRBV5-5,few,TRBJ1-1
CASSLGGSLLEQYF,TGTGCCAGCAGCTTAGGAGGGTCACTACTCGAGCAGTACTTC,NA,TRBV11-2,NA,TRBJ2-7
CASSLGDRIYNEQFF,TGTGCCAGCAGCCTAGGAGACAGGATCTACAATGAGCAGTTCTTC,NA,TRBV9,NA,TRBJ2-1
CATRTELRGETQYF,TGTGCCACCAGAACGGAGTTGAGGGGGGAGACCCAGTACTTC,NA,TRBV15,NA,TRBJ2-5
CASTSRGLGPDTQYF,TGTGCCAGCACCTCCCGGGGACTAGGCCCAGATACGCAGTATTTT,TRBD2,TRBV7-2,NA,TRBJ2-3
CASSYSGEYAYEQYF,TGTGCCAGCAGTTACTCGGGAGAGTACGCCTACGAGCAGTACTTC,NA,TRBV6-5,NA,TRBJ2-7
CASSVGTGNEKLFF,TGTGCCAGCAGCGTAGGGACAGGGAATGAAAAACTGTTTTTT,TRBD1,TRBV9,NA,TRBJ1-4
CASSSRGDKGYTF,TGTGCCAGCAGTTCCCGAGGGGACAAAGGCTACACCTTC,NA,TRBV28,NA,TRBJ1-2
CASSVAPVGNTGELFF,TGTGCCAGCAGCGTAGCTCCTGTCGGGAACACCGGGGAGCTGTTTTTT,NA,TRBV9,NA,TRBJ2-2
CASSSGQVMNTEAFF,TGCGCCAGCAGCTCGGGACAGGTAATGAACACTGAAGCTTTCTTT,TRBD1,TRBV5-1,few,TRBJ1-1
CASSLYIPASVFYNEQFF,TGTGCCAGCAGCTTATACATCCCGGCTAGCGTATTCTACAATGAGCAGTTCTTC,NA,TRBV7-2,NA,TRBJ2-1
CASSYSPGQRNSPLHF,TGTGCCAGCAGTTACTCGCCGGGACAGAGGAATTCACCCCTCCACTTT,TRBD1,TRBV6-5,NA,TRBJ1-6
CASSSGTPDAFF,TGTGCCAGCAGCTCCGGGACTCCCGACGCTTTCTTT,NA,TRBV7-2,NA,TRBJ1-1
CAISESGGQVSCFF,TGTGCCATCAGTGAGTCTGGAGGGCAGGTATCATGTTTCTTC,NA,TRBV10-3,NA,TRBJ2-1
CASSSGGTGASEQYF,TGTGCCAGCAGCTCCGGCGGGACAGGGGCAAGCGAGCAGTACTTC,TRBD1,TRBV5-4,NA,TRBJ2-7
CSVAQRGIYEQYF,TGCAGCGTTGCCCAGCGGGGGATCTACGAGCAGTACTTC,TRBD2,TRBV29-1,NA,TRBJ2-7
CASSTSGGHTDTQYF,TGTGCCAGTAGTACTAGCGGGGGGCACACAGATACGCAGTATTTT,TRBD2,TRBV19,few,TRBJ2-3
CASSVGTSSTDTQYF,TGTGCCAGCAGCGTAGGGACTTCTAGCACAGATACGCAGTATTTT,NA,TRBV9,NA,TRBJ2-3
CAISGTQNTEAFF,TGTGCCATCAGTGGAACACAGAACACTGAAGCTTTCTTT,NA,TRBV10-3,NA,TRBJ1-1
CASSSSNSGSWAGELFF,TGCGCCAGCAGCTCATCGAATAGCGGGAGTTGGGCCGGGGAGCTGTTTTTT,TRBD2,TRBV5-1,NA,TRBJ2-2
CASTLGRTYNEQFF,TGTGCCAGCACCCTGGGGCGCACTTACAATGAGCAGTTCTTC,NA,TRBV11-2,NA,TRBJ2-1
CASSQLFGTYEAFF,TGCGCCAGCAGCCAACTATTCGGGACATATGAAGCTTTCTTT,NA,TRBV4-1,NA,TRBJ1-1
CASSPETGGLQETQYF,TGTGCCAGCTCACCGGAGACAGGGGGTTTACAAGAGACCCAGTACTTC,TRBD1,TRBV18,NA,TRBJ2-5
CAWSVGAPGANVLTF,TGTGCCTGGAGTGTAGGGGCCCCTGGGGCCAACGTCCTGACTTTC,NA,TRBV30,NA,TRBJ2-6
CASSLEQGSNQPQHF,TGTGCCAGCAGCCTGGAACAGGGGAGCAATCAGCCCCAGCATTTT,TRBD1,TRBV7-9,NA,TRBJ1-5
CASSLRRGQGTDTQYF,TGTGCCAGCAGCTTGCGTAGGGGCCAAGGGACAGATACGCAGTATTTT,NA,TRBV5-4,NA,TRBJ2-3
CASSALRQGDYEQFF,TGTGCCAGCAGTGCTTTGAGACAGGGGGACTATGAGCAGTTCTTC,TRBD1,TRBV2,NA,TRBJ2-1